This T cell receptor beta chain came from a study of T cell responses to AZD1222 COVID-19 vaccine. Study-wide results and limits: Among the donors, most were white British and more were female, and clonal diversity was possibly underestimated. No day 14 peak samples; only post-peak repertoires were characterized. Of spike-specific TCRs, nearly half reportedly target regions left unmutated in variants.

Turning to this clone: What it binds is unknown.

Profiling relied on immunoSEQ multiplex PCR, and the TCRdb table lists in-frame clones only, not all of them. The data contain 100,000 to 110,000 clones, around 89% of them seen just once; the ten biggest clones take up 1.8%. The CDR3 length is 13 residues. CDR1 SNHLY and CDR2 FYNNEI come from the germline V gene. V lost 9 bases, J lost 8 bases, and 8 bases stayed unmatched. This chain links TRBV2 with TRBJ1-2, with 11 bases identical to TRBD1. Sequencing was performed on peripheral blood, taken on day 0 of AZD1222 vaccination. The TCR sequence derives from an adult in good health. The CDR3 DNA is TGTGCCAGACTAGGACAGGGGGCAGAAGGCTACACCTTC. Its protein is CARLGQGAEGYTF. Full variable domain (outside the CDR3, taken from reference TRBV2 and TRBJ1-2): EPEVTQTPSHQVTQMGQEVILRCVPISNHLYFYWYRQILGQKVEFLVSFYNNEISEKSEIFDDQFSVERPDGSNFTLKIRSTKLEDSAMYFCARLGQGAEGYTFGSGTRLTVV.